This TCR beta chain stems from a study of shared clonotypes between healthy human individuals. Study-wide points: Among donors, the sharing of clonotypes was expected to be influenced by sequencing depth.

This CDR3 spans 16 amino acids. Per germline, CDR1 MDHEN and CDR2 SYDVKM. Trimming took 2 bases from V and 6 from J; bases not matched to a gene: 8. The investigators split CD4+ cells into a CD45RA+ naive subset and a CD45RA-negative memory subset. In the sorted-subset replicate PCRs, around 220 ng DNA, roughly 29,000 T cell genomes, was used. Only in-frame clones appear in the TCRdb table, and some are missing; sequencing was by immunoSEQ multiplex PCR. The sample shows under 750,000 clones, 72% of them seen only once. This clone appeared once. The antigen remains undetermined. This chain uses TRBV28 with TRBJ2-3; TRBD2 agrees at 10 bases. Input material: memory CD4+ T cells sorted from blood. Specified subset: CD45RA-negative fraction. The sequence was collected from a woman aged 30 to 39 in good health. CDR3 protein: CASSLTASGSGDTQYF. Written as DNA, the CDR3 is TGTGCCAGCAGTTTAACGGCTAGCGGGAGCGGGGATACGCAGTATTTT.